The next 8 T cell receptor beta chains were all read from a single sample in a study of Graves' ophthalmopathy and Graves' hyperthyroidism. For repertoire sequencing, the TCR beta CDR3 regions were amplified from RNA transcripts. Scientists carried out first-round RT-PCR using HTBI primers and then a second-round multiplex PCR. One entry per CDR3 protein results from TCRdb running MiXCR on the multiplex PCR reads. Of 210,000 or so distinct CDR3 sequences in the sample, about 32% were seen once. What was sequenced was peripheral blood. These receptors originate from a man aged 45-65 years with Graves' ophthalmopathy.

This clonotype was counted ten times or more. This chain uses TRBV5-5 with TRBJ1-1, with 7 bases lining up with TRBD1. Germline V gives CDR1 SGHKS, CDR2 YYEKEE (reference sequence). The junction had 7 bases not matched to a gene; V was cut back by 4 bases and J by 1 base. The CDR3 covers 15 residues. The CDR3 bases are TGTGCCAGCAGCCCGAATAACAGGGGGAACACTGAAGCTTTCTTT. It yields the protein CASSPNNRGNTEAFF.

The sample holds many counts of this clonotype. V gene TRBV3-1 combines with J gene TRBJ2-5; D is ambiguous. V lost 5 bases, J lost 1 base, and 8 bases lay in between. Germline-derived CDR1 and CDR2 are LGHDT and YNNKEL (reference sequence). This CDR3 has 13 amino acids. The CDR3 sequence is CASSTTRQETQYF. The CDR3 DNA sequence: TGTGCCAGCAGCACGACACGCCAAGAGACCCAGTACTTC.

This clonotype was detected only once. The V call is TRBV7-9, the J call TRBJ1-2; 9 nucleotides line up with TRBD1. The germline V gene has CDR1 SEHNR and CDR2 FQNEAQ (reference sequence). V lost 5 bases, J lost 8 bases, and 9 bases stayed unmatched. The CDR3 length is 14 residues. CDR3 sequence: CASSLGQGLLGYTF. The CDR3 DNA is TGTGCCAGCAGCCTGGGACAGGGACTCTTAGGCTACACCTTC.

This clonotype was detected many times. V gene TRBV12-3 or TRBV12-4 combines with J gene TRBJ2-2; 7 bases are a match to TRBD1. The CDR3 is made up of 12 amino acids. The junction had 3 bases not matched to a gene; V was cut back by 7 bases and J by 7 bases. CDR3 in amino acids: CASIRGYGELFF. In DNA form, the CDR3 reads TGTGCCAGCATCAGGGGGTACGGGGAGCTGTTTTTT.

The J gene is TRBJ2-7, the V gene TRBV6-7; D ambiguous. TRBV6-7 is an ORF, with its function uncertain. V lost 0 bases to trimming and J lost 6 bases, with 9 bases between them. The CDR3 runs 13 residues. Here the CDR3 reads CASSYSVRPEQYF. For the CDR3, the DNA is TGTGCCAGCAGTTACTCCGTCCGTCCCGAGCAGTACTTC.

Many counts were recorded for this clonotype. The chain couples TRBV2 to TRBJ1-2, with a tentative D call TRBD1 (5 bases). V was cut by 6 bases and J by 3 bases, with 11 bases left in between. This CDR3 comprises 13 residues. Germline CDR1 is SNHLY and CDR2 is FYNNEI. CDR3 sequence: CASSPTVDYGYTF. The DNA for the CDR3 is TGTGCCAGCAGCCCGACAGTCGACTATGGCTACACCTTC.

This clonotype was seen ten or more times. The rearrangement uses TRBV6-1 and TRBJ1-4; D unresolved. The length of the CDR3 is 12 residues. Germline V gives CDR1 MNHNS, CDR2 SASEGT. V lost 6 bases and J lost 7, with 9 bases in between. The CDR3 sequence is CASSPFGEKLFF. CDR3 coding DNA: TGTGCCAGCAGCCCCTTTGGTGAAAAACTGTTTTTT.

This clonotype was detected ten times or more. The chain uses TRBV7-9 and TRBJ2-5, with D possibly being TRBD1 or TRBD2 (5 bases each). The germline CDR1 and CDR2 sequences are SEHNR and FQNEAQ (reference sequence). This CDR3 contains 15 residues. V was pared by 1 base and J by 2 bases, with 11 bases between. The CDR3 region is CASSLESGPQETQYF. CDR3 in DNA: TGTGCCAGCAGCTTAGAGTCGGGACCTCAAGAGACCCAGTACTTC.